These T cell receptor beta chains were read from a single sample in a study of CD8 T cells in Susac syndrome. TCRdb independently ran MiXCR on the immunoSEQ multiplex PCR reads; one entry per CDR3 protein. The table shows approximately 170,000 distinct CDR3 sequences, with just over 90% occurring only once. Material for sequencing was CD4+ T cells from PBMCs. Receptors originate from a human donor in good health. Both conserved end residues are part of each CDR3. A D gene is named only where the DNA matches it firmly. Rows give clone size only sometimes, using once, few, many, or a class for an expanded clone.

V	length	D	size	J	CDR3	DNA
TRBV19	16	.	.	TRBJ2-7	CASSIDQVAGSYEQYF	TGTGCCAGTAGTATAGATCAAGTCGCAGGGAGCTACGAGCAGTACTTC
TRBV18	17	TRBD1	.	TRBJ2-6	CASSRWTGDSGANVLTF	TGTGCCAGCTCTCGCTGGACAGGGGACTCTGGGGCCAACGTCCTGACTTTC
TRBV6-5	14	.	.	TRBJ1-1	CASHQASLNTEAFF	TGTGCCAGTCATCAGGCGTCGTTGAACACTGAAGCTTTCTTT
TRBV20-1	14	.	.	TRBJ1-1	CSAIMSLVGGEAFF	TGCAGTGCTATTATGTCCCTGGTTGGGGGTGAAGCTTTCTTT
TRBV10-1	13	.	.	TRBJ1-2	CASSEQRNYGYTF	TGCGCCAGCAGTGAACAGAGAAACTATGGCTACACCTTC
TRBV28	15	.	once	TRBJ1-1	CASSGEGRGRTEAFF	TGTGCCAGCAGTGGGGAGGGAAGAGGGAGGACTGAAGCTTTCTTT
TRBV3-1	15	.	once	TRBJ2-6	CASSPGLSGANVLTF	TGTGCCAGCAGCCCGGGCCTCTCTGGGGCCAACGTCCTGACTTTC
TRBV20-1	11	.	.	TRBJ2-3	CSASNRDTQYF	TGCAGTGCTAGTAACCGAGATACGCAGTATTTT
TRBV5-1	16	.	.	TRBJ2-5	CASSLDGGPRKETQYF	TGCGCCAGCAGCTTGGACGGGGGACCCCGGAAGGAGACCCAGTACTTC
TRBV4-1	17	.	.	TRBJ1-4	CASSQEITRATNEKLFF	TGCGCCAGCAGCCAAGAAATCACGAGGGCAACTAATGAAAAACTGTTTTTT
TRBV29-1	13	TRBD1	once	TRBJ1-2	CSVRTGGNYGYTF	TGCAGCGTTAGGACAGGGGGAAACTATGGCTACACCTTC
TRBV29-1	14	.	.	TRBJ2-2	CSGRRGVGTGELFF	TGCAGCGGGCGGAGGGGAGTTGGCACCGGGGAGCTGTTTTTT
TRBV7-2	15	TRBD2	once	TRBJ2-2	CASSFGTSWSGELFF	TGTGCCAGCAGCTTCGGGACTAGCTGGTCCGGGGAGCTGTTTTTT
TRBV7-2	15	.	.	TRBJ2-1	CASSLSSSSYNEQFF	TGTGCCAGCAGCTTAAGCAGCAGCTCCTACAATGAGCAGTTCTTC
TRBV29-1	13	TRBD1	.	TRBJ2-7	CSGWDRGLGEQYF	TGCAGCGGGTGGGACAGGGGGCTCGGCGAGCAGTACTTC
TRBV12-3/TRBV12-4	22	.	.	TRBJ2-4	CASSLIRRGTHPEGVAKNIQYF	TGTGCCAGCAGTTTAATAAGAAGGGGGACTCACCCGGAAGGAGTAGCCAAAAACATTCAGTACTTC
TRBV12-3/TRBV12-4	15	.	.	TRBJ1-3	CASSTYQGGGNTIYF	TGTGCCAGCAGTACTTATCAGGGTGGGGGAAACACCATATATTTT
TRBV18	17	TRBD2	.	TRBJ2-5	CASSSTSGGTTQETQYF	TGTGCCAGCTCATCGACTAGCGGGGGGACCACACAAGAGACCCAGTACTTC
TRBV18	11	.	.	TRBJ2-3	CASSLRNTQYF	TGTGCCAGCTCACTCCGGAATACGCAGTATTTT
TRBV5-1	15	.	.	TRBJ1-1	CASSLVPREDTEAFF	TGCGCCAGCAGCTTGGTCCCCAGGGAGGACACTGAAGCTTTCTTT
TRBV7-2	15	.	.	TRBJ2-2	CASRRGGVNTGELFF	TGTGCCAGCAGGAGGGGGGGGGTGAACACCGGGGAGCTGTTTTTT
TRBV5-6	15	TRBD1	once	TRBJ2-3	CASSLGGTGGNTQYF	TGTGCCAGCAGCTTGGGGGGTACAGGGGGGAATACGCAGTATTTT
TRBV29-1	13	TRBD1	.	TRBJ2-1	CSVEGQGNNEQFF	TGCAGCGTTGAGGGACAGGGGAATAATGAGCAGTTCTTC
TRBV4-3	13	.	.	TRBJ1-4	CASSQEDREKLFF	TGCGCCAGCAGCCAAGAAGACCGGGAAAAACTGTTTTTT
TRBV2	14	.	.	TRBJ1-4	CASRVTWDNEKLFF	TGTGCCAGCAGAGTTACCTGGGACAATGAAAAACTGTTTTTT
TRBV28	13	.	.	TRBJ1-2	CASSFPNNYGYTF	TGTGCCAGCAGTTTCCCGAATAACTATGGCTACACCTTC
TRBV29-1	13	.	.	TRBJ2-3	CSVKGGLGDTQYF	TGCAGCGTTAAAGGGGGATTGGGCGATACGCAGTATTTT
TRBV18	13	.	.	TRBJ1-1	CASSPLVDTEAFF	TGTGCCAGCTCTCCCCTGGTCGACACTGAAGCTTTCTTT
TRBV28	16	TRBD1	.	TRBJ1-1	CASSFRPGQGSAEAFF	TGTGCCAGCAGTTTTCGCCCGGGACAGGGGAGCGCTGAAGCTTTCTTT
TRBV20-1	11	.	.	TRBJ2-7	CSATRGYEQYF	TGCAGTGCTACCAGAGGGTACGAGCAGTACTTC
TRBV28	18	TRBD2	.	TRBJ2-1	CASSGVISSGSSYNEQFF	TGTGCCAGCAGTGGAGTTATAAGTAGCGGGAGCTCCTACAATGAGCAGTTCTTC
TRBV9	15	.	.	TRBJ2-1	CASSARAGTEVEQFF	TGTGCCAGCAGCGCCCGGGCAGGGACGGAGGTTGAGCAGTTCTTC
TRBV9	15	.	once	TRBJ2-1	CASSVSVTGPNEQFF	TGTGCCAGCAGCGTATCTGTAACAGGACCAAATGAGCAGTTCTTC
TRBV7-2	13	.	once	TRBJ2-1	CASSLGFPNEQFF	TGTGCCAGCAGCTTAGGCTTCCCCAATGAGCAGTTCTTC
TRBV5-6	16	.	.	TRBJ2-5	CASSFLARGVRETQYF	TGTGCCAGCAGCTTTTTGGCTAGGGGGGTAAGGGAGACCCAGTACTTC
TRBV6-2/TRBV6-3	14	.	.	TRBJ2-7	CASTSMGRAYEQYF	TGTGCCAGCACCTCGATGGGCAGAGCCTACGAGCAGTACTTC
TRBV28	12	.	.	TRBJ2-1	CTSLSSYNEQFF	TGTACCAGCCTTAGCTCCTACAATGAGCAGTTCTTC
TRBV27	14	.	.	TRBJ2-3	CASSLLGGTDTQYF	TGTGCCAGCAGTTTATTAGGGGGGACAGATACGCAGTATTTT
TRBV20-1	14	.	.	TRBJ1-3	CSAWRPGTGNTIYF	TGCAGTGCTTGGAGACCGGGTACTGGAAACACCATATATTTT
TRBV18	15	TRBD2	once	TRBJ2-1	CASSPLAGGLNEQFF	TGTGCCAGCTCACCCTTAGCGGGGGGCCTCAATGAGCAGTTCTTC
TRBV20-1	11	.	.	TRBJ2-1	CSARVRSEQFF	TGCAGCGCCCGAGTGAGGAGTGAGCAGTTCTTC
TRBV7-9	15	.	.	TRBJ1-1	CASSSALGADTEAFF	TGTGCCAGCAGCTCAGCTCTTGGGGCGGACACTGAAGCTTTCTTT
TRBV7-9	14	.	few	TRBJ1-1	CASSLGTGNTEAFF	TGTGCCAGCAGCTTGGGGACGGGTAACACTGAAGCTTTCTTT
TRBV6-6	13	TRBD2	.	TRBJ2-1	CASLAAEYNEQFF	TGTGCCAGCCTAGCGGCCGAGTACAATGAGCAGTTCTTC
TRBV7-9	15	.	.	TRBJ1-3	CASSLASVSGNTIYF	TGTGCCAGCAGCCTCGCCAGCGTCTCTGGAAACACCATATATTTT